This T cell receptor (beta chain) was profiled in a study of T cells in Graves' hyperthyroidism and ophthalmopathy. There are 15 residues in the CDR3. The germline V and J ends were trimmed by 6 bases and 5 bases, with 19 bases remaining between them. Germline V gene data show CDR1 as ENHRY and CDR2 as SYGVKD. Study-level points and caveats: Ophthalmopathy was distinguished from stable hyperthyroidism by 13 V-J signatures.

With a duration under 2 months, the hyperthyroidism was newly diagnosed in patients aged 18 to 65. A patient was excluded if there was uncontrolled infection, other autoimmune disease, pregnancy or lactation. This clonotype was counted only a few times. Its specificity is not known. Using RNA transcripts as the source, TCR beta CDR3 regions were amplified. When the TCR CDR3 underwent first-round RT-PCR, the HTBI primer set was used. TCRdb processed the multiplex PCR reads anew with MiXCR; each CDR3 protein has one entry. The table includes nearly 600,000 distinct CDR3 sequences, 14% detected once. The source is a woman in her twenties or thirties with Graves' hyperthyroidism that later progressed to Graves' ophthalmopathy. The sample taken for sequencing was blood. This chain uses TRBV10-3 with TRBJ2-5, with a tentative D call TRBD2 (6 bases). For the CDR3, the DNA is TGTGCCATCAGCGAACTGACACGGGGAGGTGAGACCCAGTACTTC. Its protein product is CAISELTRGGETQYF.